Listed below are T cell receptor beta chains from one sample, sequenced in a study of T cell responses to AZD1222 COVID-19 vaccine. The data were produced by immunoSEQ multiplex PCR, yet TCRdb's version contains in-frame clones alone and is incomplete. The sample contains about 120,000 clones, approximately 90% of which appear only once. The sample in question was peripheral blood, obtained on day 0 of AZD1222 vaccination. The receptors come from an adult in good health. CDR3s include the opening cysteine and the closing phenylalanine or tryptophan. The D gene is left open where the match is weak. Size values are once, few and many counts, or a class for expanded clones, and some rows have none.

d_call: NA; j_call: TRBJ2-1; clone_size: NA; v_call: TRBV4-3; cdr3_aa: CASSAFGVPDNEQFF; cdr3_nt: TGCGCCAGCAGCGCGTTTGGGGTCCCTGACAATGAGCAGTTCTTC
d_call: TRBD1; j_call: TRBJ2-3; clone_size: NA; v_call: TRBV15; cdr3_aa: CATSRWGTGTGARDTQYF; cdr3_nt: TGTGCCACCAGCAGATGGGGTACCGGGACAGGGGCAAGAGATACGCAGTATTTT
d_call: TRBD2; j_call: TRBJ2-3; clone_size: NA; v_call: TRBV2; cdr3_aa: CASKGSSGIVGDTQYF; cdr3_nt: TGTGCCAGCAAGGGTAGTAGCGGGATAGTAGGGGATACGCAGTATTTT
d_call: TRBD2; j_call: TRBJ2-1; clone_size: NA; v_call: TRBV7-9; cdr3_aa: CASSLAGEGEQFF; cdr3_nt: TGTGCCAGCAGCTTAGCAGGGGAGGGTGAGCAGTTCTTC
d_call: TRBD1; j_call: TRBJ1-5; clone_size: NA; v_call: TRBV19; cdr3_aa: CASSPTDRTSNQPQHF; cdr3_nt: TGTGCCAGTAGTCCGACGGACAGGACTAGCAATCAGCCCCAGCATTTT
d_call: NA; j_call: TRBJ2-3; clone_size: NA; v_call: TRBV29-1; cdr3_aa: CSTNTDTQYF; cdr3_nt: TGCAGCACAAACACAGATACGCAGTATTTT
d_call: NA; j_call: TRBJ2-5; clone_size: NA; v_call: TRBV2; cdr3_aa: CASSLLGTQYF; cdr3_nt: TGTGCCAGCAGCTTGTTGGGGACCCAGTACTTC
d_call: NA; j_call: TRBJ2-7; clone_size: NA; v_call: TRBV19; cdr3_aa: CASRAGASEVYEQYF; cdr3_nt: TGTGCCAGTAGAGCCGGGGCTAGCGAAGTCTACGAGCAGTACTTC
d_call: TRBD2; j_call: TRBJ2-1; clone_size: NA; v_call: TRBV2; cdr3_aa: CASSGQAGNNEQFF; cdr3_nt: TGTGCCAGCAGTGGGCAAGCGGGAAACAATGAGCAGTTCTTC
d_call: TRBD1; j_call: TRBJ2-7; clone_size: NA; v_call: TRBV7-3; cdr3_aa: CASSLTGGSEQYF; cdr3_nt: TGTGCCAGCAGCCTTACAGGGGGTTCCGAGCAGTACTTC
d_call: NA; j_call: TRBJ2-1; clone_size: NA; v_call: TRBV3-1/TRBV3-2; cdr3_aa: CASSQERLATRSLNEQFF; cdr3_nt: TGTGCCAGCAGCCAAGAACGCCTAGCCACTAGATCGTTGAATGAGCAGTTCTTC
d_call: NA; j_call: TRBJ2-7; clone_size: NA; v_call: TRBV3-1/TRBV3-2; cdr3_aa: CASGNYEQYF; cdr3_nt: TGTGCCAGCGGCAACTACGAGCAGTACTTC
d_call: TRBD1; j_call: TRBJ2-4; clone_size: NA; v_call: TRBV13; cdr3_aa: CASATSGGQNIQYF; cdr3_nt: TGTGCCAGCGCCACTTCAGGGGGTCAAAACATTCAGTACTTC
d_call: TRBD1; j_call: TRBJ1-2; clone_size: NA; v_call: TRBV3-1/TRBV3-2; cdr3_aa: CASSQSASDRGLSSGYTF; cdr3_nt: TGTGCCAGCAGCCAATCAGCCTCGGACAGGGGGCTTTCCAGTGGCTACACCTTC
d_call: TRBD1; j_call: TRBJ1-2; clone_size: few; v_call: TRBV6-2/TRBV6-3; cdr3_aa: CASSYPTGGTYGYTF; cdr3_nt: TGTGCCAGCAGTTACCCGACAGGGGGAACCTATGGCTACACCTTC
d_call: NA; j_call: TRBJ1-2; clone_size: NA; v_call: TRBV6-1; cdr3_aa: CASSEGGFHGYTF; cdr3_nt: TGTGCCAGCAGTGAAGGAGGGTTCCATGGCTACACCTTC
d_call: NA; j_call: TRBJ1-1; clone_size: NA; v_call: TRBV15; cdr3_aa: CATSNALGGRTEAFF; cdr3_nt: TGTGCCACCAGCAACGCCCTGGGGGGCCGGACTGAAGCTTTCTTT
d_call: TRBD1; j_call: TRBJ2-3; clone_size: NA; v_call: TRBV5-1; cdr3_aa: CASSLEGTGFRDTQYF; cdr3_nt: TGCGCCAGCAGCTTGGAGGGGACAGGGTTTCGAGATACGCAGTATTTT
d_call: TRBD2; j_call: TRBJ2-3; clone_size: NA; v_call: TRBV6-5; cdr3_aa: CASSYILAGGPDTQYF; cdr3_nt: TGTGCCAGCAGTTACATACTAGCGGGAGGACCAGATACGCAGTATTTT
d_call: NA; j_call: TRBJ2-1; clone_size: NA; v_call: TRBV5-4; cdr3_aa: CASSWGAGVSYNEQFF; cdr3_nt: TGTGCCAGCAGCTGGGGGGCGGGAGTCTCCTACAATGAGCAGTTCTTC
d_call: TRBD1; j_call: TRBJ2-5; clone_size: NA; v_call: TRBV6-5; cdr3_aa: CASSYGQGYQETQYF; cdr3_nt: TGTGCCAGCAGTTACGGACAGGGATACCAAGAGACCCAGTACTTC
d_call: NA; j_call: TRBJ1-1; clone_size: NA; v_call: TRBV7-9; cdr3_aa: CASSLAGSARDTEAFF; cdr3_nt: TGTGCCAGCAGCCTCGCGGGTTCGGCAAGGGACACTGAAGCTTTCTTT
d_call: NA; j_call: TRBJ2-2; clone_size: NA; v_call: TRBV6-5; cdr3_aa: CASSRDPRGGELFF; cdr3_nt: TGTGCCAGCAGCCGGGACCCGAGGGGCGGGGAGCTGTTTTTT
d_call: TRBD2; j_call: TRBJ2-1; clone_size: NA; v_call: TRBV29-1; cdr3_aa: CSVVSGPSYNEQFF; cdr3_nt: TGCAGCGTTGTTAGCGGGCCCTCCTACAATGAGCAGTTCTTC
d_call: NA; j_call: TRBJ1-1; clone_size: NA; v_call: TRBV7-9; cdr3_aa: CASSLRGAVRENTEAFF; cdr3_nt: TGTGCCAGCAGCTTACGGGGGGCGGTAAGAGAAAACACTGAAGCTTTCTTT
d_call: NA; j_call: TRBJ1-1; clone_size: NA; v_call: TRBV28; cdr3_aa: CASSSPSRQLNTEAFF; cdr3_nt: TGTGCCAGCAGTTCCCCATCCCGGCAGCTGAACACTGAAGCTTTCTTT
d_call: NA; j_call: TRBJ2-3; clone_size: NA; v_call: TRBV5-4; cdr3_aa: CASSLNPYRDTQYF; cdr3_nt: TGTGCCAGCAGCTTGAACCCGTATCGAGATACGCAGTATTTT
d_call: TRBD1; j_call: TRBJ1-1; clone_size: NA; v_call: TRBV9; cdr3_aa: CASSPRQGMNTEAFF; cdr3_nt: TGTGCCAGCAGCCCCCGACAGGGAATGAACACTGAAGCTTTCTTT
d_call: NA; j_call: TRBJ2-1; clone_size: NA; v_call: TRBV7-9; cdr3_aa: CASSSRKGERGGNEQFF; cdr3_nt: TGTGCCAGCAGCTCCCGGAAAGGGGAAAGAGGGGGCAATGAGCAGTTCTTC
d_call: NA; j_call: TRBJ1-1; clone_size: NA; v_call: TRBV19; cdr3_aa: CASTASGAQNTEAFF; cdr3_nt: TGTGCCAGTACCGCATCAGGTGCCCAGAACACTGAAGCTTTCTTT
d_call: TRBD1; j_call: TRBJ2-3; clone_size: NA; v_call: TRBV30; cdr3_aa: CAWSTGGSDTQYF; cdr3_nt: TGTGCCTGGAGTACAGGGGGGTCAGATACGCAGTATTTT
d_call: NA; j_call: TRBJ2-7; clone_size: NA; v_call: TRBV4-3; cdr3_aa: CASSALRGRRSF; cdr3_nt: TGCGCCAGCAGCGCATTACGGGGACGCCGGAGCTTC
d_call: NA; j_call: TRBJ2-5; clone_size: NA; v_call: TRBV19; cdr3_aa: CASSIGLVAQETQYF; cdr3_nt: TGTGCCAGTAGTATCGGGCTAGTGGCACAAGAGACCCAGTACTTC
d_call: NA; j_call: TRBJ1-1; clone_size: NA; v_call: TRBV6-2/TRBV6-3; cdr3_aa: CASSYLGGTFF; cdr3_nt: TGTGCCAGCAGTTACTTGGGTGGAACTTTCTTT
d_call: NA; j_call: TRBJ2-2; clone_size: NA; v_call: TRBV7-2; cdr3_aa: CASSSTRTVGELFF; cdr3_nt: TGTGCCAGCAGCTCCACTAGGACAGTCGGGGAGCTGTTTTTT
d_call: NA; j_call: TRBJ2-7; clone_size: NA; v_call: TRBV7-9; cdr3_aa: CASSLVTGATSEQYF; cdr3_nt: TGTGCCAGCAGCTTAGTTACCGGAGCGACTAGCGAGCAGTACTTC
d_call: TRBD1; j_call: TRBJ1-1; clone_size: NA; v_call: TRBV19; cdr3_aa: CASSVARDRGAFF; cdr3_nt: TGTGCCAGTAGTGTTGCCCGGGACAGAGGAGCTTTCTTT
d_call: NA; j_call: TRBJ2-2; clone_size: NA; v_call: TRBV2; cdr3_aa: CASRDRINTGELFF; cdr3_nt: TGTGCCAGCAGAGACCGAATTAACACCGGGGAGCTGTTTTTT
d_call: NA; j_call: TRBJ1-5; clone_size: NA; v_call: TRBV28; cdr3_aa: CASSLVSGAQQPQHF; cdr3_nt: TGTGCCAGCAGCCTTGTGTCAGGGGCTCAGCAGCCCCAGCATTTT
d_call: NA; j_call: TRBJ2-2; clone_size: NA; v_call: TRBV7-3; cdr3_aa: CASSLTVTMNTGELFF; cdr3_nt: TGTGCCAGCAGCTTAACGGTAACCATGAACACCGGGGAGCTGTTTTTT
d_call: TRBD2; j_call: TRBJ2-1; clone_size: NA; v_call: TRBV11-2; cdr3_aa: CASSLEMLAGSQFF; cdr3_nt: TGTGCCAGCAGCCTCGAAATGCTAGCGGGATCGCAGTTCTTC
d_call: NA; j_call: TRBJ2-3; clone_size: once; v_call: TRBV3-1/TRBV3-2; cdr3_aa: CASSQLEKSTDTQYF; cdr3_nt: TGTGCCAGCAGCCAACTGGAAAAAAGCACAGATACGCAGTATTTT
d_call: NA; j_call: TRBJ2-7; clone_size: NA; v_call: TRBV10-3; cdr3_aa: CAISTPTGGSYEQYF; cdr3_nt: TGTGCCATCAGTACCCCGACAGGCGGGTCCTACGAGCAGTACTTC
d_call: NA; j_call: TRBJ2-7; clone_size: NA; v_call: TRBV14; cdr3_aa: CASSRTTSPYEQYF; cdr3_nt: TGTGCCAGCAGCCGAACAACATCACCATACGAGCAGTACTTC
d_call: NA; j_call: TRBJ1-4; clone_size: NA; v_call: TRBV6-4; cdr3_aa: CASSGTPATNEKLFF; cdr3_nt: TGTGCCAGCAGTGGGACACCCGCAACTAATGAAAAACTGTTTTTT
d_call: TRBD1; j_call: TRBJ2-1; clone_size: NA; v_call: TRBV2; cdr3_aa: CASSEDRGDEQFF; cdr3_nt: TGTGCCAGCAGTGAGGACAGGGGCGATGAGCAGTTCTTC
d_call: NA; j_call: TRBJ2-3; clone_size: NA; v_call: TRBV6-4; cdr3_aa: CASRDPPSDTQYF; cdr3_nt: TGTGCCAGCCGGGACCCACCCTCGGATACGCAGTATTTT
d_call: TRBD2; j_call: TRBJ2-1; clone_size: NA; v_call: TRBV5-1; cdr3_aa: CASSFLSGTSGRSGNEQFF; cdr3_nt: TGCGCCAGCAGCTTTTTAAGCGGGACTAGCGGGCGCTCAGGGAATGAGCAGTTCTTC